This TCR beta chain was found in a study of T cells in Graves' hyperthyroidism and ophthalmopathy. Template material for amplifying TCR beta CDR3 regions consisted of RNA transcripts. The study used the HTBI primer set for a first-round RT-PCR of the TCR CDR3. TCRdb reprocessed the multiplex PCR reads with MiXCR, giving one entry per CDR3 protein. The sample gives around 600,000 distinct CDR3 sequences, approximately 14% of which show up once; 6.5% to 9% is in the top ten. Unmatched junction bases numbered 11, after V lost 5 bases and J lost 7 bases. The CDR3 extends over 16 amino acids. Germline-derived CDR1 and CDR2 are LGHNA and YSLEER.

The material sequenced was blood. The chain carries TRBV4-3 and TRBJ2-1; 10 positions match TRBD2. The clonotype comes from a woman aged 18-30 years with Graves' ophthalmopathy. The CDR3 region has the DNA TGCGCCAGCAGCGACATAGCGGGAGGCCACCGGAATGAGCAGTTCTTC. Its protein is CASSDIAGGHRNEQFF.